One T cell receptor (beta chain) is described in this entry. Its target is not known. This entry belongs to a study of T cells in Graves' hyperthyroidism and ophthalmopathy. Whole-study context: Peripheral blood was drawn at first diagnosis, prior to all treatment.

Overall study results and limits: Model output signaled ophthalmopathy a median approximately six months ahead of onset.

Source material for PBMCs was 9 to 10 ml fresh peripheral blood. RNA transcripts served as the template for amplifying TCR beta CDR3 regions. RT-PCR in the first round (using the HTBI primer set) targeted the TCR CDR3. TCRdb reanalysed the multiplex PCR reads using MiXCR and keeps one entry per CDR3 protein. The repertoire holds over 350,000 distinct CDR3 sequences, 14% to 15% seen once, with 13% in the top ten. With 4 bases clipped from V and 13 bases from J, the junction kept 3 bases outside the gene matches. This CDR3 has 12 amino acids. Germline loops: CDR1 MNHNS, CDR2 SASEGT. The rearrangement links TRBV6-1 to TRBJ2-5; 13 bases align to TRBD2. The receptor was isolated from a young man with Graves' ophthalmopathy. The sequenced material came from blood. The CDR3 sequence is CASSVTSGRLYF. CDR3 sequence (DNA): TGTGCCAGCAGTGTGACTAGCGGGAGGTTGTACTTC.